The clone carrying this TCR beta chain was observed many times. The antigen is undetermined. The data were taken from a study of CD8 T cells in ankylosing spondylitis. General study points: Apparently characteristic of ankylosing spondylitis blood was a TCR beta motif (roughly 8 highly homologous variants).

Germline V gene lookup returns CDR1 DFQATT and CDR2 SNEGSKA (reference sequence). V was shortened by 0 bases and J by 0 bases, with 9 bases between the two germline ends. CDR3 length: 15 amino acids. TCRdb called the 5' RACE reads again in MiXCR, with one record for every CDR3 protein. This sample has some 220,000 distinct CDR3 sequences, with 6% to 8.5% found just once. This clonotype originated in a male donor with ankylosing spondylitis. V usage is TRBV20-1 and J usage is TRBJ1-5, with D possibly TRBD1 on 5 matching bases. The sequenced sample was blood, either unsorted or a sorted T cell fraction (not recorded which). CDR3 bases: TGCAGTGCTAGAGACAGGGCCTATAGCAATCAGCCCCAGCATTTT. Amino acids: CSARDRAYSNQPQHF.